The source of this TCR beta chain is a study of cytomegalovirus exposure and HLA in healthy donors. In the study overall: When 300 to 500 donors were genotyped, 81% of them were found to fall in the Caucasian-associated ancestry cluster. Study conclusions and caveats: Association of a missense DCLRE1C variant with TCR beta V- and J-gene trimming was reported in a later analysis. Links to common viral pathogens appeared, in a later analysis, for several of the most significant clusters. Rarity marked most TCR sequences, yet some public TCRs occurred in many donors.

Notes on this clone: Its antigen is as yet unknown.

This CDR3 spans 15 amino acids. V gave up 4 bases and J gave up 2 bases; unmatched junction bases: 6. Germline V gene data show CDR1 as SGDLS and CDR2 as YYNGEE. PCR primers comprised 60 Vbeta and 13 Jbeta primers. The assay was immunoSEQ multiplex PCR, and TCRdb's table has in-frame clones only and misses some. The sample includes some 130,000 clones, roughly 83% seen only once; the top ten take approximately 1.5%. The sequencing sample was made of PBMCs. This TCR was recovered from a man in his forties in good health and CMV-seronegative. V usage is TRBV9 and J usage is TRBJ1-2; 9 positions agree with TRBD1. The CDR3 nucleotides read TGTGCCAGCAGCAAACGGACAGGGGTGAACTATGGCTACACCTTC. Amino acid sequence: CASSKRTGVNYGYTF.